One sample yielded the 14 T cell receptor beta chains listed below, sequenced in a study of cytomegalovirus exposure and HLA in healthy donors. PCR involved 60 Vbeta and 13 Jbeta primers. This table comes from immunoSEQ multiplex PCR, and its TCRdb copy is limited to in-frame clones, with some not included. There are about 110,000 clones in the sample; more than 9.5% occur only once, and 16% lies in the top ten. Material: PBMCs. These TCRs come from a man between 35 and 55 years old in good health and CMV-seropositive.

This clone was detected a few times. The chain links TRBV6-1 to TRBJ2-1; TRBD2 aligns across 12 bases. The germline V gene has CDR1 MNHNS and CDR2 SASEGT. V shed 6 bases and J 8 bases; nucleotides not matched to a gene: 8. The CDR3 has 15 residues. CDR3 nucleotide sequence: TGTGCCAGCAGGCTTCTAGCGGGAGGGTTCGATGAGCAGTTCTTC. Its protein product is CASRLLAGGFDEQFF.

This clone was observed a few times. The rearrangement joins TRBV2 to TRBJ2-1, with 9 bases lining up with TRBD1. There are 14 residues in the CDR3. Germline lookup yields CDR1 SNHLY and CDR2 FYNNEI. The CDR3 sequence: CGGTGTLGYDEQFF. The CDR3 bases are TGTGGCGGGACAGGGACCTTGGGTTATGATGAGCAGTTCTTC. Complete variable domain (other parts from reference TRBV2 and TRBJ2-1): EPEVTQTPSHQVTQMGQEVILRCVPISNHLYFYWYRQILGQKVEFLVSFYNNEISEKSEIFDDQFSVERPDGSNFTLKIRSTKLEDSAMYFCGGTGTLGYDEQFFGPGTRLTVL.

The chain links TRBV6-1 to TRBJ2-7; no firm D call. This CDR3 is 13 amino acids long. Trimming left V 6 bases short and J 3 bases short, with 12 bases between. The germline gives CDR1 MNHNS, CDR2 SASEGT. Written as DNA, the CDR3 is TGTGCCAGCAGGTCGGTCAGGATCTACGAGCAGTACTTC. Translated: CASRSVRIYEQYF.

This clone was detected only a few times. The chain joins TRBV28 to TRBJ1-4; 7 bases agree with TRBD1. Looked up from germline, CDR1 is MDHEN and CDR2 is SYDVKM. This CDR3 is built from 14 residues. J gave up 8 bases and V 6 bases, and 9 bases lay outside the gene matches. For the CDR3, the DNA is TGTGCCAGCAGCAAGGGACAGAGGAGAGAAAAACTGTTTTTT. Encoded protein: CASSKGQRREKLFF.

In its sample, this clone was seen a few times. This rearrangement joins TRBV6-5 to TRBJ2-1; a weak D match, TRBD1 (5 bases). The CDR3 loop spans 15 amino acids. The ends were cut back, 6 bases at V and 0 bases at J, with 12 bases in the middle. From germline, CDR1 is MNHEY and CDR2 SVGAGI. CDR3 DNA: TGTGCCAGCAGCCACAGGCTATACTCCTACAATGAGCAGTTCTTC. Its protein product is CASSHRLYSYNEQFF.

V is TRBV18 and J is TRBJ2-5; D possibly corresponds to TRBD2 (5 bases). Trimming stripped 0 bases from V and 9 bases from J, with 17 bases between. The V gene's germline CDR1 is KGHSH and CDR2 LQKENI. The length of the CDR3 is 15 residues. The CDR3 DNA is TGTGCCAGCTCACCACCGCCGACTATGCTCGGGTCCCAGTACTTC. This gives the protein CASSPPPTMLGSQYF. Drawing the rest from reference TRBV18 and TRBJ2-5, the complete variable domain is NAGVMQNPRHLVRRRGQEARLRCSPMKGHSHVYWYRQLPEEGLKFMVYLQKENIIDESGMPKERFSAEFPKEGPSILRIQQVVRGDSAAYFCASSPPPTMLGSQYFGPGTRLLVL.

The genes are TRBV7-9 and TRBJ2-3; no clear D gene. Trimming took 1 base from V and 0 from J, leaving 11 bases between them. The germline gives CDR1 SEHNR, CDR2 FQNEAQ (reference sequence). The CDR3 extends over 16 amino acids. CDR3 sequence: CASSLGPASSTDTQYF. CDR3 nucleotides: TGTGCCAGCAGCTTAGGTCCCGCGTCGAGCACAGATACGCAGTATTTT.

This clone was detected only a few times. The V gene is TRBV7-2, the J gene TRBJ2-3; D is undetermined. Trimming removed 0 bases at V and 4 bases at J, with 5 bases between. The CDR3 is made up of 13 amino acids. Looked up from germline, CDR1 is SGHTA and CDR2 is FQGNSA. CDR3 DNA: TGTGCCAGCAGCTTAGCTGTCGCAGATACGCAGTATTTT. It yields the protein CASSLAVADTQYF.

V usage is TRBV7-2 and J usage is TRBJ2-7, with 8 bases fitting TRBD2. CDR1 and CDR2 (germline): SGHTA, FQGNSA. The CDR3 runs to 14 residues. Unmatched junction bases numbered 4, after V lost 2 bases and J lost 4 bases. The CDR3 nucleotides read TGTGCCAGCAGCTTAAGCGCTAGCGGGTACGAGCAGTACTTC. The encoded protein is CASSLSASGYEQYF.

This clone came up a few times. V usage is TRBV5-1 and J usage is TRBJ2-1; 12 nucleotides match TRBD1. Germline CDR1 is SGHRS and CDR2 is YFSETQ. The CDR3 covers 17 residues. V lost 4 bases to trimming and J lost 1 base; unmatched junction nucleotides: 6. The CDR3 DNA reads TGCGCCAGCAGCCCAGGGACAGGGGGCTCGTCCTACAATGAGCAGTTCTTC. Translation: CASSPGTGGSSYNEQFF.

This clone has just a few counts. CDR3 amino acids: CASSVTATNEKLFF. In DNA, the CDR3 is TGTGCCAGCAGCGTGACAGCAACTAATGAAAAACTGTTTTTT. The V gene is TRBV9, the J gene TRBJ1-4; D possibly corresponds to TRBD1 (5 bases). The CDR3 loop spans 14 amino acids. The germline V and J ends were trimmed by 2 bases and 0 bases, with 5 bases remaining between them. The V gene's germline CDR1 is SGDLS and CDR2 YYNGEE.

The chain employs TRBV6-6 and TRBJ1-2; TRBD1 matches 8 bases. This CDR3 has 13 amino acids. After removal of 7 bases from V and 4 bases from J, the junction contained 5 bases not matched to a gene. From germline, CDR1 is MNHNY and CDR2 SVGAGI (reference sequence). CDR3 region: CASIMDRAYGYTF. The CDR3 DNA is TGTGCCAGCATCATGGACAGGGCCTATGGCTACACCTTC.

V and J are TRBV5-4 and TRBJ2-1, with TRBD2 as a possible D gene (6 bases). The CDR3 is 14 residues long. Germline V CDR1 and CDR2: SGHNT, YYREEE (reference sequence). V was trimmed by 2 bases and J by 7 bases, leaving 13 bases between them. CDR3 in DNA: TGTGCCAGCAGCTTAACGGGAGAAGTGAATGAGCAGTTCTTC. Its protein is CASSLTGEVNEQFF.

The chain recombines TRBV6-6 with TRBJ2-1; 8 positions match TRBD2. The CDR3 contains 16 residues. J was trimmed by 4 bases and V by 0 bases; bases with no gene match: 5. Germline loops: CDR1 MNHNY, CDR2 SVGAGI (reference sequence). CDR3 nucleotide sequence: TGTGCCAGCAGTTACTCGACCCAGCGGGAGTACAATGAGCAGTTCTTC. Encoded protein: CASSYSTQREYNEQFF.